This T cell receptor (beta chain) was found in a study of T-cell memory formation after mild COVID-19. About the study: TCR clusters were largely donor specific. General study findings and limits: For contracting clones, CD4+ ones sat mainly in CM and EM, CD8+ in EMRA. Several responding clones turned up in pre-infection memory, indicating that cross-reactive memory may have taken part.

TCRdb reanalysed the 5' RACE reads using MiXCR and keeps one entry per CDR3 protein. The sample lists about 280,000 distinct CDR3 sequences, under 8.5% occurring once. Details on this clonotype: What it binds is not known.

Germline CDR1 KGHDR, CDR2 SFDVKD. V was cut by 5 bases and J by 0 bases, with 7 bases left in between. The CDR3 length is 14 residues. The sample comprised PBMCs or a T cell subset sorted from them (not recorded which). The chain uses TRBV24-1 and TRBJ1-5; D unclear. The source is a man aged 18-30 years who had mild COVID-19 (a few samples of this study predate the infection). Cell type and time point are not known. CDR3 protein: CATSGTLSNQPQHF. The CDR3, as DNA: TGTGCCACCAGTGGAACTCTTAGCAATCAGCCCCAGCATTTT.